The rows below give T cell receptor beta chains drawn from one sample of a study of shared clonotypes between healthy human individuals. The repertoire was sequenced with immunoSEQ multiplex PCR; TCRdb's copy has only in-frame clones and lacks some. This table holds about 2.4 million clones, roughly 92% found once. Sequences were obtained from naive CD4+ T cells sorted from blood. The receptor set was obtained from a young man in good health. Each CDR3 is given with its conserved first and last residue. D genes are given only for firm matches. Clone size, where shown, is once, few, many, or a class for clones that have expanded.

TRBJ2-3,TRBV5-1,15,-,-,TGCGCCAGCAGCGCGGGACCCCCTTCCACAGATACGCAGTATTTT,CASSAGPPSTDTQYF
TRBJ2-1,TRBV19,19,-,TRBD2,TGTGCCAGTAGTATAGCCCGGACTAGCGGGAGGGGGCCCTACAATGAGCAGTTCTTC,CASSIARTSGRGPYNEQFF
TRBJ1-3,TRBV5-1,13,-,-,TGCGCCAGCAGGACAGACTCTGGAAACACCATATATTTT,CASRTDSGNTIYF
TRBJ1-5,TRBV19,14,-,TRBD1,TGTGCCAGTACCACAGGGGTAGGCAATCAGCCCCAGCATTTT,CASTTGVGNQPQHF
TRBJ1-3,TRBV6-6,15,-,TRBD1,TGTGCCAGCAGCCGAGATAGGGGGCTTGGAAACACCATATATTTT,CASSRDRGLGNTIYF
TRBJ1-4,TRBV30,13,-,TRBD1,TGTGCCTGGAGCGGGACAGGGCTATTAAAACTGTTTTTT,CAWSGTGLLKLFF
TRBJ1-4,TRBV5-1,14,few,-,TGCGCCAGCAGCCTAGGGAACCCAAATGAAAAACTGTTTTTT,CASSLGNPNEKLFF
TRBJ2-3,TRBV7-8,15,-,-,TGTGCCAGCAGCTTAAACCGCTTCGGCACAGATACGCAGTATTTT,CASSLNRFGTDTQYF
TRBJ2-2,TRBV4-3,15,-,-,TGCGCCAGCAGCCAACCGAAACAGGGTCCCGGGGAGCTGTTTTTT,CASSQPKQGPGELFF
TRBJ2-7,TRBV6-5,12,-,TRBD1,TGTGCCAGCTATGACAGGGGGTACGAGCAGTACTTC,CASYDRGYEQYF
TRBJ2-3,TRBV6-5,14,once,TRBD1,TGTGCCAGCTGGAGCCGCGGACAGGCAGATACGCAGTATTTT,CASWSRGQADTQYF
TRBJ2-7,TRBV7-9,14,-,TRBD1,TGTGCCAGCAGCACTCGGGACAGTGCCTACGAGCAGTACTTC,CASSTRDSAYEQYF
TRBJ2-2,TRBV5-1,15,once,-,TGCGCCAGCAGCTTGGAGGGGGCGAACACCGGGGAGCTGTTTTTT,CASSLEGANTGELFF
TRBJ1-1,TRBV7-9,16,-,TRBD1,TGTGCCAGCAGCCCGCCGACAGGGACCATGAACACTGAAGCTTTCTTT,CASSPPTGTMNTEAFF
TRBJ1-2,TRBV7-9,15,-,-,TGTGCCAGCAGCCGTTGGCGGGACGGCCGCTATGGCTACACCTTC,CASSRWRDGRYGYTF
TRBJ1-1,TRBV5-6,16,-,TRBD1,TGTGCCAGCAGCCCCGGAACGACTACGGGACAGGGGGGGGCTTTCTTT,CASSPGTTTGQGGAFF
TRBJ2-2,TRBV6-5,16,-,-,TGTGCCAGCAGTTACGGACGGGGCCAGAACACCGGGGAGCTGTTTTTT,CASSYGRGQNTGELFF
TRBJ2-1,TRBV4-3,18,-,-,TGCGCCAGCAGCCAAGATTCACCGGGAGCAACTTTCGAAAGTGAGCAGTTCTTC,CASSQDSPGATFESEQFF
TRBJ2-7,TRBV29-1,12,-,-,TGCAGCGCTAGAGACAGCCTCTACGAGCAGTACTTC,CSARDSLYEQYF
TRBJ2-7,TRBV30,15,-,TRBD1,TGTGCCTGGAGCACCTTTCGGGACAGGGGGCCCGAGCAGTACTTC,CAWSTFRDRGPEQYF
TRBJ2-3,TRBV5-1,15,-,-,TGCGCCAGCAGCTTTACAGGTGCTAGCACAGATACGCAGTATTTT,CASSFTGASTDTQYF
TRBJ2-1,TRBV4-3,16,-,TRBD2,TGCGCCAGCAGCCAAGAATTGGGACTAGGTCACAATGAGCAGTTCTTC,CASSQELGLGHNEQFF
TRBJ1-6,TRBV30,15,-,TRBD1,TGTGCCTGGAGCCAGACAGGGTATTATAATTCACCCCTCCACTTT,CAWSQTGYYNSPLHF
TRBJ2-3,TRBV11-2,14,-,TRBD1,TGTGCCAGCAGCACCAGGGGGCAGGCAGATACGCAGTATTTT,CASSTRGQADTQYF
TRBJ1-2,TRBV2,11,-,-,TGTGCCAGCTCACTGAACTATGGCTACACCTTC,CASSLNYGYTF
TRBJ2-3,TRBV7-7,13,-,-,TGTGCTAGCAGCCCCAACTGGGGAGATACGCAGTATTTT,CASSPNWGDTQYF
TRBJ2-5,TRBV11-2,15,once,TRBD1,TGTGCCAGCAGCTTAGCCAGGGGGTTGATAGAGACCCAGTACTTC,CASSLARGLIETQYF
TRBJ2-1,TRBV5-1,13,once,TRBD1,TGCGCCAGCAGCTTGGGACAGGGCAATGAGCAGTTCTTC,CASSLGQGNEQFF
TRBJ2-1,TRBV10-3,14,-,TRBD2,TGTGCCATCAATACGGGACTAGCGGGTAATGAGCAGTTCTTC,CAINTGLAGNEQFF
TRBJ1-6,TRBV6-5,13,-,-,TGTGCCAGCACCACAAGCCGCGATTCACCCCTCCACTTT,CASTTSRDSPLHF
TRBJ1-1,TRBV2,17,-,-,TGTGCCAGCAGTGAAGCGCTGTTCGCAGGGCCGAACACTGAAGCTTTCTTT,CASSEALFAGPNTEAFF
TRBJ2-7,TRBV18,15,-,TRBD1,TGTGCCAGCTCACCCCCGGACAGGAATCCCTACGAGCAGTACTTC,CASSPPDRNPYEQYF
TRBJ2-1,TRBV27,15,-,-,TGTGCCAGCAGTTCTCCTCAAGACAGGTACGATGAGCAGTTCTTC,CASSSPQDRYDEQFF
TRBJ2-2,TRBV19,12,-,-,TGTGCCAGTAGTAACCGGGACTGGAAGCTGTTTTTT,CASSNRDWKLFF
TRBJ1-6,TRBV5-1,18,-,TRBD1,TGCGCCAGCAGCTTGGGACCGGGACAGGGGGCCTATAATTCACCCCTCCACTTT,CASSLGPGQGAYNSPLHF
TRBJ2-3,TRBV6-4,16,once,TRBD2,TGTGCCAGCAGCCTGGGACTAGCGGGGGAGAGGGGCACGCAGTATTTT,CASSLGLAGERGTQYF
TRBJ2-3,TRBV9,14,-,-,TGTGCCAGCAGCGTCCTCAGGGCCACAGATACGCAGTATTTT,CASSVLRATDTQYF
TRBJ2-7,TRBV15,15,-,TRBD1,TGTGCCACCAGCAGAGTTCATGGGACAGGGGGCGAGCAGTACTTC,CATSRVHGTGGEQYF